This T cell receptor (beta chain) is from a study of cytomegalovirus exposure and HLA in healthy donors. Findings and limits, study-wide: Among TCR beta chains, those listed as cytomegalovirus-associated numbered under 200.

TCRdb's table, derived via immunoSEQ multiplex PCR, lists solely in-frame clones and lacks some. The sample contains hundreds of thousands of clones, around 90% of which appear only once. This CDR3 comprises 13 residues. Trimming at V came to 5 bases and at J to 5 bases, leaving 4 bases not matched to a gene. Germline V gene sequence: CDR1 LNHDA, CDR2 SQIVND (reference sequence). About this clone: The antigen is not known.

This TCR came from a woman between 18 and 30 years old in good health and CMV-seropositive. Sequenced sample: PBMCs. The rearrangement joins TRBV19 to TRBJ2-3; 7 bases agree with TRBD1. CDR3 nucleotides: TGTGCCAGTAGTCTTACAGGGGTAGATACGCAGTATTTT. Protein: CASSLTGVDTQYF.